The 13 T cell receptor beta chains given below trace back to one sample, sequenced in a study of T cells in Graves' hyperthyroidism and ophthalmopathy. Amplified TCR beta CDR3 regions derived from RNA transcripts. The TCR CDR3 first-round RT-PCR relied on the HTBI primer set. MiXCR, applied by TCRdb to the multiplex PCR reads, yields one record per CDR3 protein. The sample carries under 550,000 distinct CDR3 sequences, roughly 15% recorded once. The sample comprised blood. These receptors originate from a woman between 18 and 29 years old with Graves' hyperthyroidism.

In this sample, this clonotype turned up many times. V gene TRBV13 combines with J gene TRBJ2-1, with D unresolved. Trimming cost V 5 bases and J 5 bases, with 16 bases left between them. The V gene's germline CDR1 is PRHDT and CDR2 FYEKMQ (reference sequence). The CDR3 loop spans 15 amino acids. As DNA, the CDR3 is TGTGCCAGCAGCGCAACGTTAGGCCCTCACAATGAGCAGTTCTTC. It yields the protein CASSATLGPHNEQFF. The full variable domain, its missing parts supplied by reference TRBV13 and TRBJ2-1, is AAGVIQSPRHLIKEKRETATLKCYPIPRHDTVYWYQQGPGQDPQFLISFYEKMQSDKGSIPDRFSAQQFSDYHSELNMSSLELGDSALYFCASSATLGPHNEQFFGPGTRLTVL.

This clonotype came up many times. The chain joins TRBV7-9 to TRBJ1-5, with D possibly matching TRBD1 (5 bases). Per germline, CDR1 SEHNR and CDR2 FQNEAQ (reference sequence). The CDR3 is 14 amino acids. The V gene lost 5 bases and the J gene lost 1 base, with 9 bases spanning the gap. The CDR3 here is CASSIPGSNQPQHF. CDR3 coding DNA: TGTGCCAGCAGCATTCCAGGGAGCAATCAGCCCCAGCATTTT. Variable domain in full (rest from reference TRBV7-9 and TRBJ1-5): DTGVSQNPRHKITKRGQNVTFRCDPISEHNRLYWYRQTLGQGPEFLTYFQNEAQLEKSRLLSDRFSAERPKGSFSTLEIQRTEQGDSAMYLCASSIPGSNQPQHFGDGTRLSIL.

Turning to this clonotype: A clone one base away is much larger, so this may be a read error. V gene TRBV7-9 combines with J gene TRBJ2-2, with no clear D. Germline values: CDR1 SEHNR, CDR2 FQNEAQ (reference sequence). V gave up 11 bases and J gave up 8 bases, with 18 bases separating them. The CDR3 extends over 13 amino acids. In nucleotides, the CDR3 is TGTGCCGGCAAGACCCAAGGTTGGGGGGAGCTGTTTTTT. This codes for CAGKTQGWGELFF.

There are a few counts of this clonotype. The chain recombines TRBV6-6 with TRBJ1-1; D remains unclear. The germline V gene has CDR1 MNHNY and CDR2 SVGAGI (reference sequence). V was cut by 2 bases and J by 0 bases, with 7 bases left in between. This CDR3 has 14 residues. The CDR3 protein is CASSYGGVNTEAFF. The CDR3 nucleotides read TGTGCCAGCAGTTACGGTGGGGTGAACACTGAAGCTTTCTTT.

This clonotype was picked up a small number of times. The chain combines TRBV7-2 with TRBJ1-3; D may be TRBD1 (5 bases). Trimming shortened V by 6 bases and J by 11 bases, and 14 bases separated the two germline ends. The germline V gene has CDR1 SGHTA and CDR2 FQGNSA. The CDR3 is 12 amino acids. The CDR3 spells CASSHPRGAIYF. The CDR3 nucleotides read TGTGCCAGCAGTCATCCCCGGGGGGCCATATATTTT.

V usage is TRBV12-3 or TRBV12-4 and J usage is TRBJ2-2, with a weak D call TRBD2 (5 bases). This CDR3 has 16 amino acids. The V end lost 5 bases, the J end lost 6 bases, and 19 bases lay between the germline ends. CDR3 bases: TGTGCCAGCAGTCTCGCGGACTTGGCTGTATCCGGGGAGCTGTTTTTT. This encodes CASSLADLAVSGELFF.

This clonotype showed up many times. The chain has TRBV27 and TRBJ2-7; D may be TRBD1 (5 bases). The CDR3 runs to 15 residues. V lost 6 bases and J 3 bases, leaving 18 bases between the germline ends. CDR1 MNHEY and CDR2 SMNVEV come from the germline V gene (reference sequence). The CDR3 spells CASRPTGFLHYEQYF. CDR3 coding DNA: TGTGCCAGCAGACCAACAGGCTTCCTCCACTACGAGCAGTACTTC.

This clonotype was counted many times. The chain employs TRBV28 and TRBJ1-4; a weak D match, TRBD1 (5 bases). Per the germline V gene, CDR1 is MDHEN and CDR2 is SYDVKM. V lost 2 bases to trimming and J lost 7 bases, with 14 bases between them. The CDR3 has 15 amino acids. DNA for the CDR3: TGTGCCAGCAGTTTAAAGGGGAGGTTGCGTGAAAAACTGTTTTTT. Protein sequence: CASSLKGRLREKLFF.

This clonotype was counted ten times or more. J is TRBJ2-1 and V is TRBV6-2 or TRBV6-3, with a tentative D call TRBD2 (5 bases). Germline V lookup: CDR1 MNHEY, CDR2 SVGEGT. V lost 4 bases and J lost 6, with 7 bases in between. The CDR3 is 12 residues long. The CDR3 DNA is TGTGCCAGCAGTTTCGCGGGCAATGAGCAGTTCTTC. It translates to CASSFAGNEQFF.

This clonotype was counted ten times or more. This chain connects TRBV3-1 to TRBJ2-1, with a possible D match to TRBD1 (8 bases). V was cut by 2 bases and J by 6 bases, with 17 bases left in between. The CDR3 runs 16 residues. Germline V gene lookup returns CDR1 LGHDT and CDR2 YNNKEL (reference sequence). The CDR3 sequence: CASSQLITGGGNEQFF. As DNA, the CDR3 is TGTGCCAGCAGCCAACTTATCACAGGGGGGGGCAATGAGCAGTTCTTC.

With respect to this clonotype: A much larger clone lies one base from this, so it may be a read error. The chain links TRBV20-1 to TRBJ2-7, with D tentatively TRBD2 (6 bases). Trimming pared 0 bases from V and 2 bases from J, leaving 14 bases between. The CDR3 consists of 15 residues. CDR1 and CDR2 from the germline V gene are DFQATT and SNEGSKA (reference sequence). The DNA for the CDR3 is TGCAGTGCTAGAGATTTAGCGGTAGGCACCTACGAGCAGTACTTC. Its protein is CSARDLAVGTYEQYF.

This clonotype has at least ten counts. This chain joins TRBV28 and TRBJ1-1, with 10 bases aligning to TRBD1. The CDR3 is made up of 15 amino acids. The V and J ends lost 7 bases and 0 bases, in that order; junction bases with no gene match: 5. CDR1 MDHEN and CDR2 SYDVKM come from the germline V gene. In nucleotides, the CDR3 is TGTGCCAGCATGGGACAGGGGAGGATGAACACTGAAGCTTTCTTT. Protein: CASMGQGRMNTEAFF.

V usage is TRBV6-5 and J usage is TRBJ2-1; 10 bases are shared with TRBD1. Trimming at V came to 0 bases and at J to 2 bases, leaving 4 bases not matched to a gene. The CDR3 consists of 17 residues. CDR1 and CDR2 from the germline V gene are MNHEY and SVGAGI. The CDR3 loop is CASSYSTGTGAYNEQFF. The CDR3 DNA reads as TGTGCCAGCAGTTACTCGACCGGGACAGGGGCCTACAATGAGCAGTTCTTC.